Listed below are T cell receptor beta chains from one sample, sequenced in a study of blood T cell repertoires in COVID-19. Assay: immunoSEQ multiplex PCR; the TCRdb copy retains only in-frame clones and omits some. Among roughly 250,000 clones listed, approximately 81% were seen once. What was sequenced was peripheral blood. These receptor sequences come from a woman aged 55 to 70 with active or convalescent COVID-19. The CDR3 runs from the conserved cysteine through the conserved F or W. D genes are given only for firm matches. Some rows mark clone size as missing; the rest say once, few, many or name a class of expanded clone.

clone_size,d_call,v_call,j_call,cdr3_nt,cdr3_aa
.,.,TRBV9,TRBJ1-2,TGTGCCAGCAGCGTAGTATCGGGGGACTATGGCTACACCTTC,CASSVVSGDYGYTF
few,.,TRBV28,TRBJ1-3,TGTGCCAGCAGTCCCACAGGGTCCGGAAACACCATATATTTT,CASSPTGSGNTIYF
.,TRBD1,TRBV5-6,TRBJ1-1,TGTGCCAGCAGCGGATACAGGGGGCGCGGGGTGAACACTGAAGCTTTCTTT,CASSGYRGRGVNTEAFF
.,.,TRBV5-5,TRBJ2-7,TGTGCCAGCAGCTTGGAGAGGGCCCCCTACGAGCAGTACTTC,CASSLERAPYEQYF
.,.,TRBV5-1,TRBJ1-2,TGCGCCAGCAGCTTGGGTCCGGGTTGGGGCGACTATGGCTACACCTTC,CASSLGPGWGDYGYTF
.,.,TRBV6-5,TRBJ1-1,TGTGCCAGCAGTTATTTTCAGGGCACTGAAGCTTTCTTT,CASSYFQGTEAFF
.,TRBD1,TRBV6-5,TRBJ1-1,TGTGCCAGCAGCCGACAGGGTGCGAACACTGAAGCTTTCTTT,CASSRQGANTEAFF
once,TRBD1,TRBV3-1/TRBV3-2,TRBJ1-1,TGTGCCAGCAGCCAAGTCGGACAGGCCCCGGCTTTCTTT,CASSQVGQAPAFF
.,.,TRBV7-9,TRBJ1-2,TGTGCCAGCAGCTTAGCCCGGCAGGGCTTAGGCTACACCTTC,CASSLARQGLGYTF
.,TRBD1,TRBV6-2/TRBV6-3,TRBJ1-5,TGTGCCAGCAGTCGGGCGAGAAGGACAGGGCGTGAGTATAGCAATCAGCCCCAGCATTTT,CASSRARRTGREYSNQPQHF
.,TRBD1,TRBV6-5,TRBJ1-6,TGTGCCAGCAGAGACAGGGGGCGAGACTCACCCCTCCACTTT,CASRDRGRDSPLHF
.,.,TRBV5-1,TRBJ2-3,TGCGCCAGCAGCTTGGTAGGCGGGGCACCAGATACGCAGTATTTT,CASSLVGGAPDTQYF
.,TRBD1,TRBV7-2,TRBJ1-1,TGTGCCAGCAGCTTATCAGGGGGCAGGACTGAAGCTTTCTTT,CASSLSGGRTEAFF
.,.,TRBV5-5,TRBJ1-4,TGTGCCAGCAGCTTGGGGAGGAGAACTAATGAAAAACTGTTTTTT,CASSLGRRTNEKLFF
.,.,TRBV12-3/TRBV12-4,TRBJ1-2,TGTGCCAGCAGTTTAGGGGCAGACTATGGCTACACCTTC,CASSLGADYGYTF
once,.,TRBV14,TRBJ2-3,TGTGCCAGCAGCCAAGAAAAGGTGCTGTGGGGGGGCCAGAGCACAGATACGCAGTATTTT,CASSQEKVLWGGQSTDTQYF
.,.,TRBV20-1,TRBJ2-1,TGCAGTGCTAGAGATTCGCGGGAGCAGTTCTTC,CSARDSREQFF
.,TRBD2,TRBV27,TRBJ2-7,TGTGCCAGCAGCCACCGACTAGCGGGGACCTACGAGCAGTACTTC,CASSHRLAGTYEQYF
.,TRBD2,TRBV3-1/TRBV3-2,TRBJ2-1,TGTGCCAGCAGCCAAGAGTCTAGCGGGGGTACCTACAATGAGCAGTTCTTC,CASSQESSGGTYNEQFF
.,TRBD2,TRBV5-6,TRBJ2-3,TGTGCCAGCAGCCCACGGATGACGGGGGGGCAGGCAGATACGCAGTATTTT,CASSPRMTGGQADTQYF
.,.,TRBV6-5,TRBJ1-1,TGTGCCGCGAACCGACAGCCGAACACTGAAGCTTTCTTT,CAANRQPNTEAFF
.,TRBD1,TRBV5-4,TRBJ1-6,TGTGCCAGCAGCTTGCCGACGACAGGGGCCTTTGCGGATTCACCCCTCCACTTT,CASSLPTTGAFADSPLHF
.,.,TRBV5-4,TRBJ2-5,TGTGCCAGCAGCGAGGCGACGGGCCAAGAGACCCAGTACTTC,CASSEATGQETQYF
.,TRBD1,TRBV9,TRBJ1-2,TGTGCCAGCAGCGTAGCCCCGGACAGGGCGGTCTATGGCTACACCTTC,CASSVAPDRAVYGYTF
many,.,TRBV7-6,TRBJ2-5,TGTGCCAGCAGCTCCCAGTCGTTTGGGACCCAGTACTTC,CASSSQSFGTQYF
.,.,TRBV5-4,TRBJ2-1,TGTGCCAGCAGCTTGGCCGGGGGTTCGTTAAATGAGCAGTTCTTC,CASSLAGGSLNEQFF
once,.,TRBV27,TRBJ1-6,TGTGCCAGCAGTGCCCGCTCGGCAGGGTTAGATAATTCACCCCTCCACTTT,CASSARSAGLDNSPLHF
few,.,TRBV10-1,TRBJ1-3,TGCGCCAGCAGTGCCCCCCCGAGGTATGGTCCTGGAAACACCATATATTTT,CASSAPPRYGPGNTIYF
.,TRBD1,TRBV12-3/TRBV12-4,TRBJ1-2,TGTGCCAGCAGGGGGACAGGGGGCTACACCTTC,CASRGTGGYTF
.,.,TRBV6-6,TRBJ1-5,TGTGCCAGCAGTTACCCAGGGGAGTATAGCAATCAGCCCCAGCATTTT,CASSYPGEYSNQPQHF
many,.,TRBV18,TRBJ2-7,TGTGCCAGCTCGTCATCTACCTCCTACGAGCAGTACTTC,CASSSSTSYEQYF
.,.,TRBV9,TRBJ1-2,TGTGCCAGCAGCTTAGATGCAGGGGCCGCCAAAGGCTACACCTTC,CASSLDAGAAKGYTF
.,.,TRBV3-1/TRBV3-2,TRBJ2-5,TGTGCCAGCAGCCACGCCGGGACACTCCAAGAGACCCAGTACTTC,CASSHAGTLQETQYF
few,TRBD1,TRBV5-4,TRBJ1-5,TGTGCCAGCAGCCCTACAGGGGATAGCAATCAGCCCCAGCATTTT,CASSPTGDSNQPQHF
.,.,TRBV19,TRBJ1-5,TGTGCCAGTAGTATACAAAGGAACAGGAGCAATCAGCCCCAGCATTTT,CASSIQRNRSNQPQHF
.,.,TRBV7-8,TRBJ1-2,TGTGCCAGCAGCTCCACCCCAGGGTACAGTCCTAACTATGGCTACACCTTC,CASSSTPGYSPNYGYTF
few,TRBD1,TRBV10-3,TRBJ1-1,TGTGCCATCAGTGAGTCGATAGGACAGGGGGCCGCGAACACTGAAGCTTTCTTT,CAISESIGQGAANTEAFF
.,.,TRBV2,TRBJ2-7,TGTGCCAGCAGTGAAAACAGGGTATCCTACGAGCAGTACTTC,CASSENRVSYEQYF
few,.,TRBV7-2,TRBJ1-5,TGTGCCAGCAGCTTAGCGGGGGGATTTAGCAATCAGCCCCAGCATTTT,CASSLAGGFSNQPQHF
.,TRBD1,TRBV27,TRBJ2-5,TGTGCCAGCAGTTTATCAGGCTTCCAACAGGGGGCGACCGTAGAGACCCAGTACTTC,CASSLSGFQQGATVETQYF
.,TRBD2,TRBV19,TRBJ2-1,TGTGCCAGTAGTTCGCTAGCGGACGCGCAGTTCTTC,CASSSLADAQFF
.,.,TRBV5-4,TRBJ1-1,TGTGCCAGCAGCTTGGGGAGGACCACTGAAGCTTTCTTT,CASSLGRTTEAFF
.,TRBD1,TRBV19,TRBJ2-5,TGTGCCAGTAGTGTGACAGGGTCGGAATTAGAGACCCAGTACTTC,CASSVTGSELETQYF
.,.,TRBV6-5,TRBJ2-7,TGTGCCAGCCTGCGGGGCGACTACGAGCAGTACTTC,CASLRGDYEQYF
.,TRBD1,TRBV27,TRBJ2-7,TGTGCCAGCAGCTCCGGGACAGGAGGCTACGAGCAGTACTTC,CASSSGTGGYEQYF
.,TRBD2,TRBV6-5,TRBJ2-7,TGTGCCAGCACCAAAGCGGGACGCTCCTACGAGCAGTACTTC,CASTKAGRSYEQYF
.,TRBD2,TRBV4-2,TRBJ2-3,TGTGCCAGCAGCCAAGAAGCGGGACTAGCGGGGGGTTGGATAGATACGCAGTATTTT,CASSQEAGLAGGWIDTQYF
.,TRBD1,TRBV19,TRBJ2-5,TGTGCCAGTAGTAATGGGGGACAGGGGGGAGAGACCCAGTACTTC,CASSNGGQGGETQYF
.,TRBD1,TRBV19,TRBJ2-5,TGTGCCAGTAGTATCCAACAGGGACAGCAGACCCAGTACTTC,CASSIQQGQQTQYF
.,.,TRBV5-1,TRBJ1-6,TGCGCCAGCAGCCTCAGCTCCTATAATTCACCCCTCCACTTT,CASSLSSYNSPLHF
.,TRBD2,TRBV7-6,TRBJ2-5,TGTGCCAGCAGCTCGGGGGGAACTCAAGAGACCCAGTACTTC,CASSSGGTQETQYF
few,TRBD2,TRBV7-8,TRBJ2-7,TGTGCCAGCAGCTCCGGGACTAGCGGCTACGAGCAGTACTTC,CASSSGTSGYEQYF
.,.,TRBV6-1,TRBJ1-4,TGTGCCAGCAGTGAAACCTCCGTACAAAGTGAAAAACTGTTTTTT,CASSETSVQSEKLFF
.,.,TRBV29-1,TRBJ1-1,.,CSVGPGQGVTEAFF
.,.,TRBV6-6,TRBJ2-7,TGTGCCAGCAGTTCGACCCTAGGGGGAACCTACGAGCAGTACTTC,CASSSTLGGTYEQYF